The source of this T cell receptor beta chain is a study of relationships among human T cell subsets (TCRdb year 2010). Concerning the study at large: Eight distinct blood T cell populations were sequenced: pan T, CD8 cytotoxic, regulatory, Th1, Th2, naive plus transitional, activated and memory cells.

Isolated CD4+ and CD8+ T cells were pooled, and anti-CD45RA microbeads were used to isolate naive plus transitional T cells from the pooled cells. Miltenyi superparamagnetic beads coated with subset-specific monoclonal antibodies were used to isolate the T cell subsets. Every T cell population was isolated from peripheral blood. Mononuclear cells were obtained from whole blood by Ficoll separation, and monocytes were then depleted with anti-CD14 microbeads. Isolated cell populations were immediately resuspended in RNAprotect reagent. Overall study outcomes, separate from this receptor: The seven subsets showed no statistically significant differences in V, D and J usage, CDR3 length, or N-nucleotide additions. The considerable overlap in CDR3s among Th1, Th2 and regulatory T cells was taken as suggesting that cell fate choices are stochastic. While more than 50% of CD8+ cytotoxic sequences came from clones with more than 100 reads, the regulatory and Th2 subsets had few clones of that kind. The bead-based sorting was unable to rule out the presence of a CD4+CD8+ double-positive population.

Trimmed from V: 2 bases; trimmed from J: 2 bases; junction bases lacking a gene match: 5. Sequences SGHDN (CDR1) and FVKESK (CDR2) are obtained from the germline V gene. Its CDR3 holds 15 amino acids, cysteine through phenylalanine. Only the CDR3 DNA is retained, 45 bases long and in frame from the first base. As concerns this clonotype: This receptor's antigen is unknown. No much larger clonotype is one base removed from it; base qualities were not supplied.

Library generation was performed with multiplex PCR. The instrument given in TCRdb is 454 GS FLX. TCR alpha and beta CDR3 regions were amplified from mRNA by semiquantitative ARM-PCR. In ARM-PCR, tagged nested gene-specific primers were used first, and exponential amplification was then carried out by communal superprimers. Before the first-round PCR products went through the second amplification round, exonuclease was used to remove the nested primers. The amplicons were sequenced on the 454 platform, which can rapidly sequence millions of DNA fragments without cloning bias. A read mappable to both V and J germline segments was defined as an effective read. From the authors' description of their analysis: IRmap was used to assign reads to germline V, D and J segments, relying on pyromap, a Smith-Waterman modification adapted to 454 sequencing errors. To filter D-beta assignments, cutoffs were set at the 99th percentile of the alignment scores obtained from simulated random sequences. The CDR3 was taken to be the amino acids lying between the conserved V-segment Y[YFLI]C motif and the J-segment [FW]GXGT motif. Repertoire diversity was estimated with a compound Poisson process model previously applied to large-scale EST data. A procedure for detecting cross-contamination was used to argue that sample contamination was not the source of the shared CDR3s. TCRdb reworked the public reads: Q25 trimming with fastp, MiXCR clone assembly, productive beta chains retained. Rows merge per CDR3 protein into single entries with the most common DNA and genes. TCRdb assigned the V and J calls; the authors' analysis was not used. The sample includes roughly 7,000 distinct CDR3 sequences, with approximately 70% observed a single time. The ten top clones hold approximately 55% of the sample.

The sequence came from a man aged 35 to 55 in good health. Input material: naive and transitional (CD45RA+) T cells sorted from blood. The meaning of the sample's cell subset or site label: CD45RA+ naive plus transitional T cells (Tn+t). The rearranged segments are TRBV14 and TRBJ1-2; 7 of the junction bases match TRBD1. The base sequence is TGTGCCAGCAGCCAACCGGGACAGAAAAACTATGGCTACACCTTC. This yields the protein CASSQPGQKNYGYTF. With the rest looked up from the reference TRBV14 and TRBJ1-2 genes rather than sequenced, the full variable domain is EAGVTQFPSHSVIEKGQTVTLRCDPISGHDNLYWYRRVMGKEIKFLLHFVKESKQDESGMPNNRFLAERTGGTYSTLKVQPAELEDSGVYFCASSQPGQKNYGYTFGSGTRLTVV.